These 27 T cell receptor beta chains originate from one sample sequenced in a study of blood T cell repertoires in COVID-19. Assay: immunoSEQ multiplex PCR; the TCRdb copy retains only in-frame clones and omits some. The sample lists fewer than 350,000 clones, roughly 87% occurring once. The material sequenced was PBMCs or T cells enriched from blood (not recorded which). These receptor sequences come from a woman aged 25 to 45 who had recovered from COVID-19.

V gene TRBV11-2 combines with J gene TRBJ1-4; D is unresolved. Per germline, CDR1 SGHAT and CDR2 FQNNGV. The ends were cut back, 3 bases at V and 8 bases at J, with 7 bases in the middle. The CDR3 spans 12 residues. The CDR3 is CASSLVREKLFF. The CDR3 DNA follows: TGTGCCAGCAGCTTGGTCCGGGAAAAACTGTTTTTT. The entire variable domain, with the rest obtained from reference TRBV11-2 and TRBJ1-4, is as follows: EAGVAQSPRYKIIEKRQSVAFWCNPISGHATLYWYQQILGQGPKLLIQFQNNGVVDDSQLPKDRFSAERLKGVDSTLKIQPAKLEDSAVYLCASSLVREKLFFGSGTQLSVL.

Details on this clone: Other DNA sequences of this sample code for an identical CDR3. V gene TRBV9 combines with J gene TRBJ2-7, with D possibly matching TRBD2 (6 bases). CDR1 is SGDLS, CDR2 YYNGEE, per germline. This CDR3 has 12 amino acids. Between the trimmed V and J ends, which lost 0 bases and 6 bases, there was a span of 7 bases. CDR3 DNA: TGTGCCAGCAGCGTAGTCGGGGGCGAGCAGTACTTC. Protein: CASSVVGGEQYF.

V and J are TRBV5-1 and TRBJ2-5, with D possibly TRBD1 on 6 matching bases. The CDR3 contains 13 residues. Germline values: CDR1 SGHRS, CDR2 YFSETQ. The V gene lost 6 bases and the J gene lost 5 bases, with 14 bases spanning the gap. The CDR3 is CASNEQGFETQYF. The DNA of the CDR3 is TGCGCCAGCAACGAACAGGGATTTGAGACCCAGTACTTC.

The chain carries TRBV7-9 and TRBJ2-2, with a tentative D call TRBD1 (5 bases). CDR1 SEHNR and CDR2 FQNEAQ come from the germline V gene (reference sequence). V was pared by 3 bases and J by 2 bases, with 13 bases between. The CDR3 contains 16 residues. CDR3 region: CASSFVLTDNTGELFF. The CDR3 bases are TGTGCCAGCAGCTTTGTTCTGACAGACAACACCGGGGAGCTGTTTTTT.

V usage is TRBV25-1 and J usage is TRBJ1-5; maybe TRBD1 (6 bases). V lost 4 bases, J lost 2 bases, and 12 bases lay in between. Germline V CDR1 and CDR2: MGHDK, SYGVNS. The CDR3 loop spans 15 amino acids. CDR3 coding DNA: TGTGCCAGCAGTGCGAGGGGGGGCGGCAATCAGCCCCAGCATTTT. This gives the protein CASSARGGGNQPQHF.

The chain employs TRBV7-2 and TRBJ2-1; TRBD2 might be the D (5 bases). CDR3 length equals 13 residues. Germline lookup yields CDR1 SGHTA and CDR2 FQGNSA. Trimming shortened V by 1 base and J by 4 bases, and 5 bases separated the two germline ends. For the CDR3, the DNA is TGTGCCAGCAGCTTAGGGACTTACAATGAGCAGTTCTTC. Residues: CASSLGTYNEQFF. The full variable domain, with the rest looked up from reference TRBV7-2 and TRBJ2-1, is GAGVSQSPSNKVTEKGKDVELRCDPISGHTALYWYRQSLGQGLEFLIYFQGNSAPDKSGLPSDRFSAERTGGSVSTLTIQRTQQEDSAVYLCASSLGTYNEQFFGPGTRLTVL.

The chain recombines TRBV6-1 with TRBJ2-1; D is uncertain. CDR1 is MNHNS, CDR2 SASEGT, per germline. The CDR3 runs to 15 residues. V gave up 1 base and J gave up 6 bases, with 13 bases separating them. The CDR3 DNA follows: TGTGCCAGCAGTGAAGTGCTAGGTCGGCCCAATGAGCAGTTCTTC. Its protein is CASSEVLGRPNEQFF.

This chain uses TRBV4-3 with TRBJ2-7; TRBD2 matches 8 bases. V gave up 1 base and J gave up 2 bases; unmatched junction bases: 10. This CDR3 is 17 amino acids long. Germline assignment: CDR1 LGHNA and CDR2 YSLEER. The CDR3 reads CASSQGFGGGNPYEQYF. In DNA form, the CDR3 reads TGCGCCAGCAGCCAAGGATTCGGCGGGGGGAATCCCTACGAGCAGTACTTC.

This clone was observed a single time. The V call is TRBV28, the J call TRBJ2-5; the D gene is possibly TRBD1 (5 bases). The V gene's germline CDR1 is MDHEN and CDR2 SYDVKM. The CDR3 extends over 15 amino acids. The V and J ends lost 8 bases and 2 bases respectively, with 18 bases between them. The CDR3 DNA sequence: TGTGCCAGCGGATACCCGGACATACCACAAGAGACCCAGTACTTC. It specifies CASGYPDIPQETQYF.

The DNA of the CDR3 is TGTGCCAGCAGCTGGGACGGGACTAGCGGGAGGAACGAGCAGTACTTC. This translates into CASSWDGTSGRNEQYF. The rearrangement uses TRBV7-3 and TRBJ2-7; 15 bases are shared with TRBD2. CDR1 and CDR2 from the germline V gene are SGHTA and FQGTGA. This CDR3 spans 16 amino acids. The ends lost 4 bases at V and 5 bases at J; junction bases unmatched: 6.

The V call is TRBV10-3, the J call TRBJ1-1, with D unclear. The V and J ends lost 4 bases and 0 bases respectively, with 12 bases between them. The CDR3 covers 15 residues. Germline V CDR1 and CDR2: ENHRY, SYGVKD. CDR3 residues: CAISGQTLMNTEAFF. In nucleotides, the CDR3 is TGTGCCATCAGTGGGCAGACTCTTATGAACACTGAAGCTTTCTTT.

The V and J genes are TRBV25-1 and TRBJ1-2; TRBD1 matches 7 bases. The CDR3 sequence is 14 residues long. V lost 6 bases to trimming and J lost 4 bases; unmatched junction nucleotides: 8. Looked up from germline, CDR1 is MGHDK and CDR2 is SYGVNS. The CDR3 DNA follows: TGTGCCAGCAGGGGGATAGGGGGCAGCTATGGCTACACCTTC. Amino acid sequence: CASRGIGGSYGYTF.

Here the CDR3 DNA reads TGTGCCAGTGCCATACTAGCCCGCTCCTACAATGAGCAGTTCTTC. It yields the protein CASAILARSYNEQFF. The chain carries TRBV19 and TRBJ2-1; D perhaps matches TRBD2 (6 bases). Per the germline V gene, CDR1 is LNHDA and CDR2 is SQIVND (reference sequence). The CDR3 runs 15 residues. The V gene lost 8 bases and the J gene lost 0 bases, with 14 bases spanning the gap.

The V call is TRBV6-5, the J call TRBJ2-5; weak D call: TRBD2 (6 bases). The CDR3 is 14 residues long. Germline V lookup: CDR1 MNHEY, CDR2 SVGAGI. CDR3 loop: CTSSYTGVGETQYF. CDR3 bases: TGTACGAGCAGTTACACGGGAGTGGGAGAGACCCAGTACTTC.

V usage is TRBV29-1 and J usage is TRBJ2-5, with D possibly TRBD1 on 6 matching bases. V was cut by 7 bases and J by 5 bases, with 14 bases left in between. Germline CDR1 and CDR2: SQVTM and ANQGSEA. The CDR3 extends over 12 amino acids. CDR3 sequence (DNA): TGCAGCGGGGCACAGGGTAGGGAGACCCAGTACTTC. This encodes CSGAQGRETQYF.

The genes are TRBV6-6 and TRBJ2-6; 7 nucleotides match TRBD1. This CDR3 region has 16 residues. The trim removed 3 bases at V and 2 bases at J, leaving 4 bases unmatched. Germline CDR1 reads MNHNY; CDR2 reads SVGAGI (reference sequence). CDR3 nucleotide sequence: TGTGCCAGCAGTTATCCCCAGGGGGCTGGGGCCAACGTCCTGACTTTC. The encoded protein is CASSYPQGAGANVLTF.

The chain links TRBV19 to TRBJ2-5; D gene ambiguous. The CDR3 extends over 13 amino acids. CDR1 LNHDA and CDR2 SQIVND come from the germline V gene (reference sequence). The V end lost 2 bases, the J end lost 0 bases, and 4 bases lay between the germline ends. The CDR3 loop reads CASSIRDQETQYF. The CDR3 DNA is TGTGCCAGTAGTATAAGAGACCAAGAGACCCAGTACTTC.

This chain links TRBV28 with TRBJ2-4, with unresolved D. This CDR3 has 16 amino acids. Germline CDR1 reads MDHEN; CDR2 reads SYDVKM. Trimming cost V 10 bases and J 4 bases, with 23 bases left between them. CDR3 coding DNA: TGTGCCACCTCGCCGACATTAACCAGTGTTAAAAACATTCAGTACTTC. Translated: CATSPTLTSVKNIQYF. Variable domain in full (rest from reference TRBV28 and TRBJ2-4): DVKVTQSSRYLVKRTGEKVFLECVQDMDHENMFWYRQDPGLGLRLIYFSYDVKMKEKGDIPEGYSVSREKKERFSLILESASTNQTSMYLCATSPTLTSVKNIQYFGAGTRLSVL.

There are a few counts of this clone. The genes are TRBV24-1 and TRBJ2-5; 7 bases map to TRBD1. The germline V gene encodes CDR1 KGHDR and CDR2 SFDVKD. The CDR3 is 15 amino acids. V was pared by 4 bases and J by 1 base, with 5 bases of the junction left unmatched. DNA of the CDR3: TGTGCCACCAGTGACCCGGACAGGTTCCAAGAGACCCAGTACTTC. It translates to CATSDPDRFQETQYF.

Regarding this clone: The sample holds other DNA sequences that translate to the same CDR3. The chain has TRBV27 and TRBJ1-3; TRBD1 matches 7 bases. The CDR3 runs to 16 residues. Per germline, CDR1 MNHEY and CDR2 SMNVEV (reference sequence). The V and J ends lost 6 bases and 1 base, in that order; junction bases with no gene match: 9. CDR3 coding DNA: TGTGCCAGCAGCTTAACAGGGGTTGGATCTGGAAACACCATATATTTT. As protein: CASSLTGVGSGNTIYF.

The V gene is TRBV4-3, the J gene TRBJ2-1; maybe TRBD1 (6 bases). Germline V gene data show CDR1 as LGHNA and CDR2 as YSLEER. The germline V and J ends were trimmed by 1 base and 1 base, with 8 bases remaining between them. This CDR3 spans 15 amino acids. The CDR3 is CASSQVGQSYNEQFF. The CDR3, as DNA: TGCGCCAGCAGCCAAGTTGGACAGTCCTACAATGAGCAGTTCTTC.

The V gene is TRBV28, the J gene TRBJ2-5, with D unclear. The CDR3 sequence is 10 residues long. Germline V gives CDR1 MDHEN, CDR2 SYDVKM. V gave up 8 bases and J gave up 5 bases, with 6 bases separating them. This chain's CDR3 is CASGAETQYF. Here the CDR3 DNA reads TGTGCCAGCGGAGCGGAGACCCAGTACTTC.

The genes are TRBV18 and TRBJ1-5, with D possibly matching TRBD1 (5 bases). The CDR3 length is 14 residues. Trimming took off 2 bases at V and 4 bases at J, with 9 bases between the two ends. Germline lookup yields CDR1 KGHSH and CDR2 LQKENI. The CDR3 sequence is CASSPGAFNQPQHF. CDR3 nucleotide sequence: TGTGCCAGCTCACCAGGGGCTTTTAATCAGCCCCAGCATTTT. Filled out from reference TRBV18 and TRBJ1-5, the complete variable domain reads NAGVMQNPRHLVRRRGQEARLRCSPMKGHSHVYWYRQLPEEGLKFMVYLQKENIIDESGMPKERFSAEFPKEGPSILRIQQVVRGDSAAYFCASSPGAFNQPQHFGDGTRLSIL.

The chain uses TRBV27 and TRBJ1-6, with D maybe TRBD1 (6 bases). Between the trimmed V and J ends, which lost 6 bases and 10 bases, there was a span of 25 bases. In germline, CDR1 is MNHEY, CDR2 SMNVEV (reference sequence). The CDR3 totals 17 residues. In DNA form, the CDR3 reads TGTGCCAGCAGCCGAACCTACAGGGTAGGGCGTGAATCACCCCTCCACTTT. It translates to CASSRTYRVGRESPLHF.

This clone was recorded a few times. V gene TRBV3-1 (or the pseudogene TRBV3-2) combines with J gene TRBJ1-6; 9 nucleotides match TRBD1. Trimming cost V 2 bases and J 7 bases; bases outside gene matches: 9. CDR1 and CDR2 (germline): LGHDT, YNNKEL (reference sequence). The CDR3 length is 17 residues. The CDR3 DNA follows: TGTGCCAGCAGCCAACTTAGTTCGGGACAGGGAAATTCACCCCTCCACTTT. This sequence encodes CASSQLSSGQGNSPLHF.

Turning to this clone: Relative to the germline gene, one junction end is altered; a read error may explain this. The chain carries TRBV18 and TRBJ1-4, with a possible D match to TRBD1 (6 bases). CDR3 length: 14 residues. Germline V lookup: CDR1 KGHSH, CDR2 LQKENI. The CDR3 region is CASSPQGANEKLFF. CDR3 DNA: TGTGCCAGCTCCCCACAGGGAGCTAATGAAAAACTGTTTTTT.

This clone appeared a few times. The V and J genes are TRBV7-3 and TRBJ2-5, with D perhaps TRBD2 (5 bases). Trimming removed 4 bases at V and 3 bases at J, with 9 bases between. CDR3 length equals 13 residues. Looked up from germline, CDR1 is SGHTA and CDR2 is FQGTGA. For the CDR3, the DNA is TGTGCCAGCAGCTCATCGACTAAAGAGACCCAGTACTTC. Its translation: CASSSSTKETQYF.